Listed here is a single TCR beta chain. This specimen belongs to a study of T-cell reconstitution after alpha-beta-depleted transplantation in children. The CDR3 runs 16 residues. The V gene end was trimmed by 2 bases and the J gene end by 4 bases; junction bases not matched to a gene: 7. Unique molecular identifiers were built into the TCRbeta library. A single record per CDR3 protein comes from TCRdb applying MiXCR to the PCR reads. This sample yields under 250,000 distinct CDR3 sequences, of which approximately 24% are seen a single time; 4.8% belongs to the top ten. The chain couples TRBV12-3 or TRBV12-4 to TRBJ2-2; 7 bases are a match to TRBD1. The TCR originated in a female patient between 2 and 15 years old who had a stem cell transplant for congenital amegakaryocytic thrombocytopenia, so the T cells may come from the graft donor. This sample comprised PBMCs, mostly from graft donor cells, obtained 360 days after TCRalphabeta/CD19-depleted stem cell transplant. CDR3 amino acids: CASSLYPGGSTGELFF. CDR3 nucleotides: TGTGCCAGCAGTTTATATCCAGGGGGTAGCACCGGGGAGCTGTTTTTT.